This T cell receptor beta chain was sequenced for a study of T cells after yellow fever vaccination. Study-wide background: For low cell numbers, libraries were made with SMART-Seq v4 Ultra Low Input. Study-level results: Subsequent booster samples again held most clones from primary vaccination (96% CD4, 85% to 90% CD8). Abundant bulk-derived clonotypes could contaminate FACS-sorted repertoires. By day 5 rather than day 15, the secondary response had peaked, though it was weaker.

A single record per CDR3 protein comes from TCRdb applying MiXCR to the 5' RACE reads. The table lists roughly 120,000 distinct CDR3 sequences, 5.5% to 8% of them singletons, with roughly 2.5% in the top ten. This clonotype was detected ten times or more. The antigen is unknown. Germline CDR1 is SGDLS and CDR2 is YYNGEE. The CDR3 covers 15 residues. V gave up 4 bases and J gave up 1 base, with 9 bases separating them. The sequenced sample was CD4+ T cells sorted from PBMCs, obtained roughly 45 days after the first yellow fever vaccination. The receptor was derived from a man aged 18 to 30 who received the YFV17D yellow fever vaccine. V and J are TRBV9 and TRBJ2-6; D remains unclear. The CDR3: CASSTSGSGANVLTF. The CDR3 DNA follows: TGTGCCAGCAGCACCTCGGGTTCTGGGGCCAACGTCCTGACTTTC.